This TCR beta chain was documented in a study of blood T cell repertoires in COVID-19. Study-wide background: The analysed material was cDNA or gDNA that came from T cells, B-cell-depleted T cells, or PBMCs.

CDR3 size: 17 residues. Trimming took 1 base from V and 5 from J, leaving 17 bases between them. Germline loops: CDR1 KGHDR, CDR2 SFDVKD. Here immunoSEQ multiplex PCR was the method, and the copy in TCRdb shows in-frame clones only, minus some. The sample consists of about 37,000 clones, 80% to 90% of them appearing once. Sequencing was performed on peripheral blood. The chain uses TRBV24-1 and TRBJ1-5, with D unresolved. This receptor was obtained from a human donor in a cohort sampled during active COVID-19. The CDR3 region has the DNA TGTGCCACCAGTGATTTTGTCGGGTCCGTTGGCTATCAGCCCCAGCATTTT. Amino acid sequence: CATSDFVGSVGYQPQHF.